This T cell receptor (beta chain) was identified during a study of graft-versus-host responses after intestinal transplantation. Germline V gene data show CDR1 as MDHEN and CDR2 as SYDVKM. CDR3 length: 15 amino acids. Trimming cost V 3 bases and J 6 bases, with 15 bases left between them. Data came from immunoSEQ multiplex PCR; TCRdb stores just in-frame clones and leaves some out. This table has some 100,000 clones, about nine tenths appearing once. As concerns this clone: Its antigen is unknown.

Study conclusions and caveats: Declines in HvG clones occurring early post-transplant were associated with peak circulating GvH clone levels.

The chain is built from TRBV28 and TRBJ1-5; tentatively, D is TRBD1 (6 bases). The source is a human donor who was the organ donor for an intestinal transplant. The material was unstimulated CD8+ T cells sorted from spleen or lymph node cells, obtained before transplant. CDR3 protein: CASSFVGGAGQPQHF. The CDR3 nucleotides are TGTGCCAGCAGTTTCGTCGGGGGGGCTGGTCAGCCCCAGCATTTT.